This T cell receptor (beta chain) was documented in a study of CD8 T cells in Susac syndrome (dated by TCRdb to about 2019). Study-wide context: The study used repertoire sequencing to test whether antigen drove CD8+ T cell activation and differentiation in Susac syndrome.

Peripheral blood CD8+ and CD4+ T cells from healthy donors, Susac syndrome patients and multiple sclerosis patients were profiled by high-throughput TCR beta sequencing. The multiple sclerosis controls were treatment-naive patients whose relapsing-remitting disease, either stable or active, fulfilled the revised McDonald criteria. Bulk CD8+ and CD4+ T cells were purified magnetically by negative isolation, whereas CD8+ TEMRA cells were enriched by FACS. Blood was collected in EDTA tubes and processed within 24 hours, with PBMCs isolated through density gradient centrifugation. PBMCs intended for TCR sequencing were cryopreserved in liquid nitrogen and thawed later in a water bath at 37 degrees C. The sorted or isolated CD4+, CD8+ and CD8+ TEMRA cells reached a purity of at least 90%. Taken from the germline V gene (reference sequence), the CDR1 and CDR2 loops are LGHDT and YNNKEL. Including cysteine and phenylalanine, the CDR3 has 15 amino acids. The read is trimmed to its CDR3 DNA, 45 bases read in frame from base 1. The junction carries 12 bases between V and J, which are trimmed by 1 base and 4 bases respectively.

RNA was extracted using the RNeasy kit, and roughly 0.45 to 1 microgram was reverse transcribed with random hexamers. The immunoSEQ multiplex PCR assay, which covers 54 Vbeta and 13 Jbeta segments, was used to amplify TCR beta CDR3 regions. To correct PCR amplification bias, a synthetic template baseline was used for both primer optimization and computational correction. The paper's data handling went like this. Only productive sequences were kept, with reads annotated to V, D and J genes according to IMGT and analyzed in immunoSEQ Analyzer. Clonality was calculated as one minus the Shannon entropy normalized by log2 of the number of productive unique sequences. For each patient and control, public and private clones were evaluated within the 100 most prevalent clones. Susac-specific clones were defined as absent from healthy and MS cohorts, some 1,000 published viral clones and other ImmuneACCESS disease sequences. TCRdb reprocessed the public reads (quality trimming at Q25 with fastp, clone calling with MiXCR) and kept in-frame beta chains. Each record represents a unique CDR3 protein, reported with the most common genes and DNA among its rows. The V and J calls come from TCRdb's annotation, not from the publication. The sample data list 170,000 or so distinct CDR3 sequences, and 80% to 95% of these were observed just once. The leading ten clones occupy roughly 0.094% of the sample.

Study-wide conclusions, independent of this receptor: The number of individuals in the TCR sequencing and HLA analysis was acknowledged as relatively small.

A note on this clonotype: It has no known antigen specificity. Base qualities were left out, and no much larger clone turns up one base away.

Material: CD4+ T cells from PBMCs. The TCR sequence derives from a human donor with multiple sclerosis. Recombination joined TRBV3-1 with TRBJ2-3; the D segment may tentatively be TRBD1 or TRBD2, each giving 5 matched bases. The CDR3 here reads CASSQGNGGADTQYF. The DNA sequence is TGTGCCAGCAGCCAAGGTAATGGGGGTGCAGATACGCAGTATTTT.